The 25 T cell receptor beta chains listed next were all sequenced from one sample in a study of blood T cell repertoires in COVID-19. TCRdb's table, derived via immunoSEQ multiplex PCR, lists solely in-frame clones and lacks some. In the table there are approximately 450,000 clones, 80% to 90% of which are singletons. Sequencing was performed on PBMCs or T cells enriched from blood (not recorded which). The receptors stem from a man younger than 40 who had recovered from COVID-19.

The chain employs TRBV15 and TRBJ2-2; 8 bases align to TRBD2. CDR1 and CDR2 from the germline V gene are LNHNV and YYDKDF (reference sequence). The CDR3 sequence is 17 residues long. Trimming took 0 bases from V and 6 from J; bases not matched to a gene: 9. CDR3 in amino acids: CATSRDLPGGPAGELFF. CDR3 in DNA: TGTGCCACCAGCAGAGATTTGCCGGGAGGGCCGGCCGGGGAGCTGTTTTTT.

The chain recombines TRBV28 with TRBJ1-1; D ambiguous. CDR3 length equals 14 residues. Germline lookup yields CDR1 MDHEN and CDR2 SYDVKM. Trimming stripped 3 bases from V and 4 bases from J, with 12 bases between. The CDR3 DNA follows: TGTGCCAGCAGTTTTGCGGGGTTGTTCACTGAAGCTTTCTTT. It translates to CASSFAGLFTEAFF.

This chain connects TRBV6-4 to TRBJ1-1; 11 nucleotides agree with TRBD1. Germline assignment: CDR1 MRHNA and CDR2 SNTAGT. V was clipped by 6 bases and J by 4 bases; unmatched bases: 4. CDR3 length: 14 amino acids. CDR3 amino acids: CASRRTGGGTEAFF. CDR3 in DNA: TGTGCCAGCAGACGGACAGGGGGCGGCACTGAAGCTTTCTTT.

The chain couples TRBV29-1 to TRBJ1-1, with 7 bases lining up with TRBD1. With 6 bases clipped from V and 6 bases from J, the junction kept 7 bases outside the gene matches. The germline V gene has CDR1 SQVTM and CDR2 ANQGSEA. CDR3 size: 12 residues. The CDR3 coding sequence is TGCAGCGTCCAAACAGGGGTAGCTGAAGCTTTCTTT. It translates to CSVQTGVAEAFF.

This clone has a single count. This chain connects TRBV5-6 to TRBJ2-7; 7 bases match TRBD1. The CDR3 is 15 residues long. Looked up from germline, CDR1 is SGHDT and CDR2 is YYEEEE. The J segment lost 4 bases and the V segment lost 3 bases, leaving 10 bases of the junction unmatched. The CDR3: CASSSPRDSLYEQYF. The CDR3 nucleotides read TGTGCCAGCAGCTCCCCCCGGGACAGCCTTTACGAGCAGTACTTC.

The chain has TRBV28 and TRBJ2-5, with 7 bases lining up with TRBD2. J lost 5 bases, V lost 2 bases, and 2 bases had no gene match. Germline loops: CDR1 MDHEN, CDR2 SYDVKM. The CDR3 contains 13 residues. As DNA, the CDR3 is TGTGCCAGCAGTTTAGGGGGAGGGGAGACCCAGTACTTC. It codes for CASSLGGGETQYF.

The chain recombines TRBV7-8 with TRBJ1-1; 8 bases fit TRBD1. The CDR3 covers 17 residues. CDR1 and CDR2 (germline): SGHVS, FQNEAQ. V lost 6 bases and J lost 1; bases outside the gene matches: 13. CDR3 loop: CASSLDRVKKPNTEAFF. The CDR3 region has the DNA TGTGCCAGCAGTTTGGACAGGGTAAAAAAACCGAACACTGAAGCTTTCTTT. Full variable domain (outside the CDR3, taken from reference TRBV7-8 and TRBJ1-1): GAGVSQSPRYKVAKRGQDVALRCDPISGHVSLFWYQQALGQGPEFLTYFQNEAQLDKSGLPSDRFFAERPEGSVSTLKIQRTQQEDSAVYLCASSLDRVKKPNTEAFFGQGTRLTVV.

The chain uses TRBV27 and TRBJ1-2, with 8 bases identical to TRBD1. The CDR3 runs to 15 residues. With 6 bases clipped from V and 3 bases from J, the junction kept 9 bases outside the gene matches. Germline CDR1 and CDR2: MNHEY and SMNVEV (reference sequence). The CDR3 DNA is TGTGCCAGCAGCCAAGGACAGGGTGTCGACTATGGCTACACCTTC. Its protein is CASSQGQGVDYGYTF.

The V call is TRBV11-2, the J call TRBJ2-3; 10 bases are shared with TRBD1. The CDR3 sequence is 15 residues long. Unmatched junction bases numbered 7, after V lost 5 bases and J lost 5 bases. Germline V lookup: CDR1 SGHAT, CDR2 FQNNGV. The CDR3, as DNA: TGTGCCAGCAGCACGTGGGACAGGGGTGGAGATACGCAGTATTTT. This translates into CASSTWDRGGDTQYF.

This chain joins TRBV7-9 and TRBJ2-3; 9 nucleotides align to TRBD2. The CDR3 is 16 residues long. Germline assignment: CDR1 SEHNR and CDR2 FQNEAQ (reference sequence). V lost 2 bases and J lost 1; bases outside the gene matches: 4. The CDR3 DNA follows: TGTGCCAGCAGCTTATTTTTAGCGGGAGGCACAGATACGCAGTATTTT. Protein: CASSLFLAGGTDTQYF.

The V gene is TRBV6-1, the J gene TRBJ2-7; possible D gene TRBD2, 5 bases. The CDR3 loop spans 15 amino acids. Germline V lookup: CDR1 MNHNS, CDR2 SASEGT. V was trimmed by 3 bases and J by 2 bases, leaving 14 bases between them. CDR3 amino acids: CASSEELGSPYEQYF. In DNA, the CDR3 is TGTGCCAGCAGTGAGGAATTAGGGAGTCCCTACGAGCAGTACTTC.

The gene calls are TRBV5-1 and TRBJ2-2; D not resolved. Germline V gene sequence: CDR1 SGHRS, CDR2 YFSETQ. The CDR3 has 14 amino acids. V shed 3 bases and J shed 1 base, with 7 bases lying between them. CDR3 in amino acids: CASSSKQNTGELFF. The CDR3 coding sequence is TGCGCCAGCAGCTCCAAACAGAACACCGGGGAGCTGTTTTTT.

The V call is TRBV7-9, the J call TRBJ1-1, with no clear D. This CDR3 is built from 12 residues. Per germline, CDR1 SEHNR and CDR2 FQNEAQ (reference sequence). The V and J ends lost 5 bases and 3 bases respectively, with 7 bases between them. This chain's CDR3 is CASSLSDTEAFF. As DNA, the CDR3 is TGTGCCAGCAGCCTCAGTGACACTGAAGCTTTCTTT.

The rearrangement uses TRBV7-9 and TRBJ2-7, with TRBD2 identical over 9 bases. The CDR3 covers 13 residues. Germline values: CDR1 SEHNR, CDR2 FQNEAQ (reference sequence). J gave up 7 bases and V 3 bases, and 4 bases lay outside the gene matches. The CDR3 sequence is CASSLREGLEQYF. CDR3 coding DNA: TGTGCCAGCAGCTTGCGGGAGGGCCTTGAGCAGTACTTC.

The V and J genes are TRBV19 and TRBJ2-1; 12 bases match TRBD2. The V and J ends lost 8 bases and 6 bases, in that order; junction bases with no gene match: 8. This CDR3 is 15 amino acids long. Germline V gene lookup returns CDR1 LNHDA and CDR2 SQIVND (reference sequence). The CDR3 spells CASGSWTSGTNEQFF. CDR3 bases: TGTGCCAGTGGGTCCTGGACTAGCGGGACCAATGAGCAGTTCTTC.

This chain joins TRBV18 and TRBJ1-4, with 9 bases lining up with TRBD1. Germline V CDR1 and CDR2: KGHSH, LQKENI. The CDR3 spans 14 residues. With 5 bases clipped from V and 7 bases from J, the junction kept 5 bases outside the gene matches. The chain's CDR3 is CASSFRTGVEKLFF. The CDR3, as DNA: TGTGCCAGCTCATTCAGGACAGGGGTTGAAAAACTGTTTTTT.

The chain carries TRBV12-2 and TRBJ2-7; the table's D call of TRBD2 was not tested on the DNA. TRBV12-2 is a listed pseudogene. CDR3 length: 16 residues. The CDR3 sequence: CASRFNSSGRSYEQYF. Here the CDR3 DNA reads TGTGCAAGTCGCTTTAACTCTAGCGGGAGGTCCTACGAGCAGTACTTC.

The rearrangement uses TRBV5-1 and TRBJ1-4; D gene uncertain. Trimming removed 4 bases from V and 4 bases from J, with 11 bases in between. The length of the CDR3 is 14 residues. CDR1 is SGHRS and CDR2 is YFSETQ in the germline V gene. The CDR3 DNA sequence: TGCGCCAGCAGCCGCGGAGGTATTAATGAAAAACTGTTTTTT. Its protein product is CASSRGGINEKLFF. The full variable domain, in which reference TRBV5-1 and TRBJ1-4 provide the parts outside the CDR3, is KAGVTQTPRYLIKTRGQQVTLSCSPISGHRSVSWYQQTPGQGLQFLFEYFSETQRNKGNFPGRFSGRQFSNSRSEMNVSTLELGDSALYLCASSRGGINEKLFFGSGTQLSVL.

V and J are TRBV5-4 and TRBJ2-7; TRBD1 matches at 9 bases. From germline, CDR1 is SGHNT and CDR2 YYREEE (reference sequence). V trimming: 1 base; J trimming: 5 bases; junction bases outside the gene matches: 10. The CDR3 consists of 16 residues. The DNA for the CDR3 is TGTGCCAGCAGCTTGTCTGCGGGACAGGGAGTCCACGAGCAGTACTTC. Encoded protein: CASSLSAGQGVHEQYF.

This clone came up a few times. The DNA for the CDR3 is TGTGCCAGTAGTATCTCCAGCGGGAGGTCCACCTACGAGCAGTACTTC. As protein: CASSISSGRSTYEQYF. This sequence joins TRBV19 and TRBJ2-7; 9 positions match TRBD2. The CDR3 sequence is 16 residues long. The V gene end was trimmed by 3 bases and the J gene end by 2 bases; junction bases not matched to a gene: 8. In germline, CDR1 is LNHDA, CDR2 SQIVND (reference sequence).

The V gene is TRBV6-1, the J gene TRBJ2-7, with 7 bases aligning to TRBD2. This CDR3 contains 13 residues. Germline-derived CDR1 and CDR2 are MNHNS and SASEGT. The V gene end was trimmed by 4 bases and the J gene end by 5 bases; junction bases not matched to a gene: 5. The CDR3 bases are TGTGCCAGCAGTGCAGCGGGGAGCCACGAGCAGTACTTC. It yields the protein CASSAAGSHEQYF.

V gene TRBV28 combines with J gene TRBJ2-1, with 9 bases matching TRBD1. CDR1 is MDHEN and CDR2 is SYDVKM in the germline V gene. The CDR3 loop spans 15 amino acids. Trimming cost V 6 bases and J 6 bases; bases outside gene matches: 9. This chain's CDR3 is CASRSGQGTTNEQFF. Here the CDR3 DNA reads TGTGCCAGCAGGTCGGGACAGGGTACGACCAATGAGCAGTTCTTC.

The chain uses TRBV30 and TRBJ2-3; perhaps TRBD2 as D (5 bases). V lost 5 bases, J lost 4 bases, and 16 bases lay in between. The CDR3 spans 14 residues. CDR1 and CDR2 (germline): GTSNPN, SVGIG (reference sequence). This CDR3 is CAWDVLARADTQYF. The CDR3, as DNA: TGTGCCTGGGACGTCCTAGCTAGGGCAGATACGCAGTATTTT. Drawing the rest from reference TRBV30 and TRBJ2-3, the complete variable domain is SQTIHQWPATLVQPVGSPLSLECTVEGTSNPNLYWYRQAAGRGLQLLFYSVGIGQISSEVPQNLSASRPQDRQFILSSKKLLLSDSGFYLCAWDVLARADTQYFGPGTRLTVL.

V and J are TRBV5-6 and TRBJ2-1, with TRBD1 matching over 8 bases. Germline V gene data show CDR1 as SGHDT and CDR2 as YYEEEE. J lost 4 bases, V lost 4 bases, and 4 bases had no gene match. The CDR3 is 14 residues long. In DNA, the CDR3 is TGTGCCAGCAGCCTGCAGGGGGCGTACAATGAGCAGTTCTTC. As protein: CASSLQGAYNEQFF.

This clone was counted a single time. The chain uses TRBV2 and TRBJ2-7; 9 positions agree with TRBD1. The CDR3 sequence is 13 residues long. J was trimmed by 7 bases and V by 7 bases; bases with no gene match: 8. The germline gives CDR1 SNHLY, CDR2 FYNNEI. The CDR3 bases are TGTGCCAGCAACCGGGACAGGGTCGGAGAGCAGTACTTC. Its translation is CASNRDRVGEQYF.